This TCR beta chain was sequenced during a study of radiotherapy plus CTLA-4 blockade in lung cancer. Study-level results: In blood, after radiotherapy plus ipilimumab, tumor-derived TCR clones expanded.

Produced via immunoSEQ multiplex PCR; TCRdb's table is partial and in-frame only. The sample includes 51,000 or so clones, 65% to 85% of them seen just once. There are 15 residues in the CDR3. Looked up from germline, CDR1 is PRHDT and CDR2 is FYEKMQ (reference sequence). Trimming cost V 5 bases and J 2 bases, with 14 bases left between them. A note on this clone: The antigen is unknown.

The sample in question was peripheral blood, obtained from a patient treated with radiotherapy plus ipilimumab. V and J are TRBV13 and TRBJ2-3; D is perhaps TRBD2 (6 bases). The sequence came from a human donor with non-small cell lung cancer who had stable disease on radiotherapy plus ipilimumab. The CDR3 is CASSTPGRTTDTQYF. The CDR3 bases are TGTGCCAGCAGCACCCCCGGGAGAACCACAGATACGCAGTATTTT.